A selection of T cell receptor beta chains follows, all from one sample in a study of blood T cell repertoires in COVID-19. Produced via immunoSEQ multiplex PCR; TCRdb's table is partial and in-frame only. The table has around 200,000 clones, 75% to 85% seen once; the top ten hold nearly 9.5%. Sequenced input: PBMCs or T cells enriched from blood (not recorded which). Receptor source: a man in his forties who had recovered from COVID-19. Both conserved end residues are part of each CDR3. The order of the fields is J gene, V gene, clone size, D gene, CDR3 protein, CDR3 DNA. The D gene is left open where the match is weak. Clone size is shown for a subset of rows, as once, few, many or a class of expanded clone.

>TRBJ1-1|TRBV3-1/TRBV3-2|.|.
CASSQAGEAFF
TGTGCCAGCAGCCAGGCGGGAGAAGCTTTCTTT
>TRBJ2-7|TRBV6-5|.|.
CASSPTGYEQYF
TGTGCCAGCAGTCCAACGGGGTACGAGCAGTACTTC
>TRBJ1-2|TRBV7-9|few|.
CASSLGQGSYTF
TGTGCCAGCAGCTTAGGGCAGGGGAGCTACACCTTC
>TRBJ2-3|TRBV18|.|TRBD2
CASSGTTLGTDTQYF
TGTGCCAGCTCCGGGACTACACTCGGCACAGATACGCAGTATTTT
>TRBJ2-2|TRBV9|.|TRBD2
CASSAYGGGGYTGELFF
TGTGCCAGCAGCGCCTACGGCGGGGGGGGGTACACCGGGGAGCTGTTTTTT
>TRBJ1-5|TRBV10-3|.|.
CAISPTGNQPQHF
TGTGCCATCAGTCCCACAGGGAATCAGCCCCAGCATTTT
>TRBJ2-5|TRBV15|few|.
CATSRDTSQETQYF
TGTGCCACCAGCAGAGATACCAGCCAAGAGACCCAGTACTTC
>TRBJ1-1|TRBV9|.|.
CASSVGLTGIAFF
TGTGCCAGCAGCGTAGGTCTAACCGGTATAGCTTTCTTT
>TRBJ2-5|TRBV5-4|.|TRBD1
CASSLGDRVGETQYF
TGTGCCAGCAGCTTGGGGGACAGGGTTGGGGAGACCCAGTACTTC
>TRBJ1-5|TRBV30|.|.
CAWSVWGQPQHF
TGTGCCTGGAGTGTTTGGGGCCAGCCCCAGCATTTT
>TRBJ1-2|TRBV5-1|.|.
CASSLYPGDFYGYTF
TGCGCCAGCAGCTTGTATCCGGGAGATTTCTATGGCTACACCTTC
>TRBJ2-1|TRBV7-3|.|TRBD2
CASSLLAGGVNEQFF
TGTGCCAGCAGCTTACTAGCGGGAGGGGTCAATGAGCAGTTCTTC
>TRBJ1-1|TRBV12-3/TRBV12-4|many|.
CASMGRQNTEAFF
TGTGCCAGCATGGGCAGACAAAACACTGAAGCTTTCTTT
>TRBJ1-6|TRBV5-4|.|TRBD1
CASSGRTGENSPLHF
TGTGCCAGCAGCGGAAGGACAGGGGAGAATTCACCCCTCCACTTT
>TRBJ1-1|TRBV29-1|.|.
CSVNVRFSGNTEAFF
TGCAGCGTGAATGTAAGGTTTTCGGGGAACACTGAAGCTTTCTTT
>TRBJ1-2|TRBV6-1|.|TRBD1
CASSVGGRNLAYGYTF
TGTGCCAGCAGTGTAGGGGGCAGGAATTTGGCCTATGGCTACACCTTC